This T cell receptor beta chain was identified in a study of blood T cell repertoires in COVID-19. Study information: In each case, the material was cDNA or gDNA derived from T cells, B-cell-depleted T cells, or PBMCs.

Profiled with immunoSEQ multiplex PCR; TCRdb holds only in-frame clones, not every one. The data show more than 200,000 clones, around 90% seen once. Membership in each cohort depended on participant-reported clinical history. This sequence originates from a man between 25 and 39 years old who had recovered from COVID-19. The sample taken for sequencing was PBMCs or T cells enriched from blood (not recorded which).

The CDR3 protein is CASTRGILVSETQYF. The CDR3 region has the DNA TGTGCCAGCACCCGAGGGATCTTGGTATCAGAGACCCAGTACTTC. The genes are TRBV5-5 and TRBJ2-5, with D maybe TRBD2 (5 bases). Deletions cut 6 bases from V and 4 bases from J, with 19 bases between. CDR3 length: 15 residues. Germline V gives CDR1 SGHKS, CDR2 YYEKEE (reference sequence).